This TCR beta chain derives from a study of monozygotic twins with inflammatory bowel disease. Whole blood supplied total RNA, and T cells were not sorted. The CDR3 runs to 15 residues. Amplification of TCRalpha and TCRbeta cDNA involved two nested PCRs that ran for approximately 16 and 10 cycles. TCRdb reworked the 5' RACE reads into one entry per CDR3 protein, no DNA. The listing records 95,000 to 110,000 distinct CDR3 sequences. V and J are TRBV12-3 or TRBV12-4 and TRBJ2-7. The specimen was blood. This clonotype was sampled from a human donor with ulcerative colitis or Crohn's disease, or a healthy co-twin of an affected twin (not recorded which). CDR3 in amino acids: CASRSSGDHSYEQYF.